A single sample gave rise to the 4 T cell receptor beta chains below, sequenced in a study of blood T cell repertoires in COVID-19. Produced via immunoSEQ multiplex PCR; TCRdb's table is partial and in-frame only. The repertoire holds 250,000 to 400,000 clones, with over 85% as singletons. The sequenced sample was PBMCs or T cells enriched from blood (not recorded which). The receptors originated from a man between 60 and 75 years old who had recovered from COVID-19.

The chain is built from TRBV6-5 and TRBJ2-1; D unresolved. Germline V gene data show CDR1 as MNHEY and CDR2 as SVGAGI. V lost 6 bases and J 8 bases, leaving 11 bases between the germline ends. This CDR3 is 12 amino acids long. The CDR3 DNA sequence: TGTGCCAGCAGCCTCCCTGTCCATGAGCAGTTCTTC. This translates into CASSLPVHEQFF.

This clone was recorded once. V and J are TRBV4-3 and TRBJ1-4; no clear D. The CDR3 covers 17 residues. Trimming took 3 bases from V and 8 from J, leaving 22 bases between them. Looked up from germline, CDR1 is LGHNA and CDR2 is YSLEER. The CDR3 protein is CASSQDRTPTTGEKLFF. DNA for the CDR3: TGCGCCAGCAGCCAGGACCGCACTCCTACCACGGGGGAAAAACTGTTTTTT.

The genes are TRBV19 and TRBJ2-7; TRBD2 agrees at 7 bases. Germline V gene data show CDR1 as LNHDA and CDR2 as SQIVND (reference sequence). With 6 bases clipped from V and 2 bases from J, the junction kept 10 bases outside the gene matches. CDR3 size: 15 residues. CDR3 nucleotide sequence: TGTGCCAGTAGCCTGGGCTGGGAGGGAACCTACGAGCAGTACTTC. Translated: CASSLGWEGTYEQYF.

The CDR3, as DNA: TGTGCCAGCAGCTTAGAGCCAGGCGGGGGTTTCACTGAAGCTTTCTTT. Translation: CASSLEPGGGFTEAFF. The V and J genes are TRBV11-2 and TRBJ1-1; maybe TRBD1 (5 bases). The V gene lost 0 bases and the J gene lost 4 bases, with 15 bases spanning the gap. The CDR3 is 16 residues long. Germline CDR1 reads SGHAT; CDR2 reads FQNNGV.